Presented here are 10 T cell receptor beta chains from one specimen sequenced in a study of blood T cell repertoires in COVID-19. Method: immunoSEQ multiplex PCR; TCRdb's copy keeps in-frame clones and lacks some. The data show about 34,000 clones, roughly 87% seen once. Sequenced input: peripheral blood. All receptors come from a man older than 75 with acute or convalescent COVID-19.

The chain joins TRBV11-2 to TRBJ2-3, with TRBD2 as a possible D gene (7 bases). The germline V gene has CDR1 SGHAT and CDR2 FQNNGV. Trimming removed 5 bases from V and 0 bases from J, with 12 bases in between. This CDR3 has 15 amino acids. The CDR3 protein is CASSRGGLSTDTQYF. CDR3 in DNA: TGTGCCAGCAGCAGGGGGGGCCTTAGCACAGATACGCAGTATTTT.

The rearrangement joins TRBV27 to TRBJ1-6; 8 bases agree with TRBD1. Germline V gene sequence: CDR1 MNHEY, CDR2 SMNVEV (reference sequence). The CDR3 covers 16 residues. Trimming removed 3 bases from V and 8 bases from J; junction bases left unmatched: 9. In DNA form, the CDR3 reads TGTGCCAGCAGTTTCTACCTCAGGGGGCAGGATTCACCCCTCCACTTT. It is translated as CASSFYLRGQDSPLHF.

The rearrangement links TRBV14 to TRBJ2-3; 11 nucleotides line up with TRBD2. Germline V gives CDR1 SGHDN, CDR2 FVKESK. This CDR3 region has 21 residues. V shed 0 bases, J shed 5 bases, and the junction held 19 bases outside the gene matches. The CDR3 nucleotides are TGTGCCAGCAGCCAAGAAGAGTCCCGAGGACTAGCGGGCGGGCCGGTAGATACGCAGTATTTT. Its translation: CASSQEESRGLAGGPVDTQYF.

CDR3 residues: CASSYPGGTYNEQFF. In DNA, the CDR3 is TGTGCCAGCAGTTACCCAGGGGGAACCTACAATGAGCAGTTCTTC. This chain uses TRBV6-5 with TRBJ2-1, with 7 nucleotides matching TRBD1. The CDR3 runs to 15 residues. Germline lookup yields CDR1 MNHEY and CDR2 SVGAGI. The J segment lost 2 bases and the V segment lost 2 bases, leaving 3 bases of the junction unmatched.

The chain uses TRBV4-2 and TRBJ1-1; D may be TRBD1 (6 bases). Germline CDR1 LGHNA, CDR2 YNFKEQ. The CDR3 has 16 amino acids. V shed 0 bases and J shed 1 base, with 12 bases lying between them. CDR3 DNA: TGTGCCAGCAGCCAAGATAGAGGGGGTCGGAACACTGAAGCTTTCTTT. The encoded protein is CASSQDRGGRNTEAFF.

The chain combines TRBV24-1 with TRBJ1-2; TRBD1 matches at 8 bases. CDR3 size: 18 residues. Unmatched junction bases numbered 10, after V lost 2 bases and J lost 0 bases. The germline V gene encodes CDR1 KGHDR and CDR2 SFDVKD. The CDR3 spells CATSDSGQGLLANYGYTF. The CDR3 DNA reads TGTGCCACCAGTGATTCAGGACAGGGATTATTAGCTAACTATGGCTACACCTTC.

This clone was seen a few times. This sequence joins TRBV7-9 and TRBJ1-1; weak D call: TRBD1 (6 bases). The length of the CDR3 is 14 residues. Germline V CDR1 and CDR2: SEHNR, FQNEAQ (reference sequence). Deletions cut 5 bases from V and 4 bases from J, with 14 bases between. CDR3 coding DNA: TGTGCCAGCAGCCAGGACAGCCAGTCCACTGAAGCTTTCTTT. Its protein product is CASSQDSQSTEAFF. The whole variable domain, filled in from reference TRBV7-9 and TRBJ1-1, reads DTGVSQNPRHKITKRGQNVTFRCDPISEHNRLYWYRQTLGQGPEFLTYFQNEAQLEKSRLLSDRFSAERPKGSFSTLEIQRTEQGDSAMYLCASSQDSQSTEAFFGQGTRLTVV.

This clone was picked up one time. The rearrangement joins TRBV19 to TRBJ1-5; tentatively, D is TRBD1 (5 bases). CDR1 LNHDA and CDR2 SQIVND come from the germline V gene (reference sequence). CDR3 length equals 16 residues. With 1 base removed from V and 0 bases from J, the gap between germline ends came to 10 bases. CDR3 sequence reads: CASSIGQSYSNQPQHF. The CDR3 coding sequence is TGTGCCAGTAGTATAGGACAGTCTTATAGCAATCAGCCCCAGCATTTT.

This clone was seen once. The J gene is TRBJ1-1, the V gene TRBV5-4; tentative D call: TRBD1 (5 bases). The CDR3 consists of 14 residues. V lost 0 bases to trimming and J lost 4 bases, with 10 bases between them. Germline loops: CDR1 SGHNT, CDR2 YYREEE (reference sequence). CDR3 nucleotides: TGTGCCAGCAGCTTGGAGGGGATTGGCACTGAAGCTTTCTTT. It yields the protein CASSLEGIGTEAFF. Full variable domain (outside the CDR3, taken from reference TRBV5-4 and TRBJ1-1): ETGVTQSPTHLIKTRGQQVTLRCSSQSGHNTVSWYQQALGQGPQFIFQYYREEENGRGNFPPRFSGLQFPNYSSELNVNALELDDSALYLCASSLEGIGTEAFFGQGTRLTVV.

This chain joins TRBV18 and TRBJ2-1; D possibly corresponds to TRBD1 (6 bases). V shed 6 bases and J shed 0 bases, with 12 bases lying between them. CDR1 and CDR2 from the germline V gene are KGHSH and LQKENI. CDR3 size: 15 residues. The CDR3 nucleotides are TGTGCCAGCTCGCTTACAGGGAGCTCCTACAATGAGCAGTTCTTC. As protein: CASSLTGSSYNEQFF.